This T cell receptor beta chain appears in the sequencing data of a study of shared clonotypes between healthy human individuals. Profiled with immunoSEQ multiplex PCR; TCRdb holds only in-frame clones, not every one. Found here are millions of clones, around 96% of them singletons; the top ten hold roughly 1%. From germline, CDR1 is SEHNR and CDR2 FQNEAQ (reference sequence). Trimming took 5 bases from V and 7 from J; bases not matched to a gene: 6. The CDR3 sequence is 14 residues long. The naive CD8 fraction comprised CD45RO-negative cells positively selected for CCR7 and excluded terminally differentiated effector memory CD45RA+ cells. The table lists this clone with a few counts.

The origin of this receptor is a man aged 18 to 29 in good health. V is TRBV7-9 and J is TRBJ1-1, with TRBD1 matching over 11 bases. The sequenced sample consisted of naive CD8+ T cells sorted from blood. The CDR3: CASSLGTGGIEAFF. CDR3 DNA sequence: TGTGCCAGCAGCCTAGGGACAGGGGGGATTGAAGCTTTCTTT. Looking up the rest from reference TRBV7-9 and TRBJ1-1 gives the full variable domain: DTGVSQNPRHKITKRGQNVTFRCDPISEHNRLYWYRQTLGQGPEFLTYFQNEAQLEKSRLLSDRFSAERPKGSFSTLEIQRTEQGDSAMYLCASSLGTGGIEAFFGQGTRLTVV.